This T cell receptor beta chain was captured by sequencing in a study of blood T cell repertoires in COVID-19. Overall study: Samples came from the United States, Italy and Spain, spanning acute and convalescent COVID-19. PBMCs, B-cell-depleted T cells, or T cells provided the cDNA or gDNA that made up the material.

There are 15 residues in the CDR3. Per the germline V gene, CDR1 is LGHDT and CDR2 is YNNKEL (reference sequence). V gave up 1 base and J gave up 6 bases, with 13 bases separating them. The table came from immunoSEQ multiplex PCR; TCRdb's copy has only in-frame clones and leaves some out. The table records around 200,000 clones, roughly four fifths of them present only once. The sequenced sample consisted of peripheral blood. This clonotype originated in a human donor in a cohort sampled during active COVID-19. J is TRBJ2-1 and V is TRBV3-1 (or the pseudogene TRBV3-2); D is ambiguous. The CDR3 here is CASSQGASTSNEQFF. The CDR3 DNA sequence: TGTGCCAGCAGCCAAGGGGCGTCCACGAGCAATGAGCAGTTCTTC.